The 31 T cell receptor beta chains presented below share a single source sample, sequenced in a study of beta chain features in type 1 diabetes. Study-wide points: Type 1 diabetes patients showed a moderate but significant shortening of TCRB CDR3s in all four CD4+ subsets.

No cognate antigen is known for these TCRs. Investigators reverse transcribed all isolated RNA, so they sequenced expressed TCRB transcripts. Method: immunoSEQ multiplex PCR; TCRdb's copy keeps in-frame clones and lacks some. Of about 150,000 clones in the sample, about an eighth are singletons; the top ten hold roughly 1.3%. Sample: central memory CD4+ T cells from blood. These receptors came from a young man with type 1 diabetes.

The chain joins TRBV4-1 to TRBJ2-1; D is unresolved. V was clipped by 8 bases and J by 0 bases, with 11 bases between them. The CDR3 runs 14 residues. The germline gives CDR1 MGHRA, CDR2 YSYEKL. The DNA for the CDR3 is TGCGCCAGCTCCACCGGCACCTCCTACAATGAGCAGTTCTTC. Its translation is CASSTGTSYNEQFF.

As to this clone: The likely explanation is a read error, given a far larger clone one base away. This chain uses TRBV29-1 with TRBJ2-1; 14 positions match TRBD2. The CDR3 is made up of 13 amino acids. The trim removed 6 bases at V and 10 bases at J, leaving 5 bases unmatched. Per the germline V gene, CDR1 is SQVTM and CDR2 is ANQGSEA. In nucleotides, the CDR3 is TGCAGCGTAGCGGGACTAGCGGGGGAAGAGCAGTTCTTC. It is translated as CSVAGLAGEEQFF.

The V call is TRBV6-1, the J call TRBJ2-5; D is perhaps TRBD1 or TRBD2 (5 bases each). This CDR3 has 13 residues. V gave up 8 bases and J gave up 2 bases, with 12 bases separating them. Germline-derived CDR1 and CDR2 are MNHNS and SASEGT. CDR3 residues: CASGPWGQETQYF. CDR3 coding DNA: TGTGCCAGCGGGCCTTGGGGGCAAGAGACCCAGTACTTC.

The chain has TRBV19 and TRBJ1-1; 8 bases fit TRBD1. Trimming removed 5 bases from V and 8 bases from J; junction bases left unmatched: 10. CDR1 and CDR2 from the germline V gene are LNHDA and SQIVND (reference sequence). The CDR3 spans 14 residues. CDR3 sequence reads: CASSHRGRFTEAFF. CDR3 bases: TGTGCCAGTAGTCACAGGGGGAGATTTACGGAAGCTTTCTTT.

This clone came up a few times. The rearrangement links TRBV29-1 to TRBJ1-2; D possibly corresponds to TRBD1 (5 bases). With 3 bases removed from V and 8 bases from J, the gap between germline ends came to 16 bases. Germline lookup yields CDR1 SQVTM and CDR2 ANQGSEA. The CDR3 contains 13 residues. Written as DNA, the CDR3 is TGCAGCGTTGAGGAGGGTACGGGACGGGGCTACACCTTC. Amino acid sequence: CSVEEGTGRGYTF.

This clone occurred a few times. The chain employs TRBV7-9 and TRBJ2-1, with 12 positions matching TRBD2. The CDR3 is 17 amino acids. Losses at the gene ends were 4 bases for V and 4 bases for J; bases not matched to a gene: 8. From germline, CDR1 is SEHNR and CDR2 FQNEAQ (reference sequence). The CDR3 DNA reads TGTGCCAGCAGCTCATCTATACTAGCGGGGGGTTACAATGAGCAGTTCTTC. Residues: CASSSSILAGGYNEQFF.

This clone has only a few counts. The chain joins TRBV11-2 to TRBJ2-1; TRBD2 agrees at 8 bases. The trim removed 1 base at V and 10 bases at J, leaving 12 bases unmatched. CDR1 SGHAT and CDR2 FQNNGV come from the germline V gene. The CDR3 loop spans 16 amino acids. The DNA of the CDR3 is TGTGCCAGCAGCTTAGGGACCGGGACTAGTATAGGGGAGCAGTTCTTC. It encodes CASSLGTGTSIGEQFF.

Comments on this clone: This sequence may be a read error, since a much larger clone differs from it by one base. The rearrangement links TRBV29-1 to TRBJ2-3, with TRBD2 matching 11 bases. Per germline, CDR1 SQVTM and CDR2 ANQGSEA. The CDR3 has 14 amino acids. Unmatched junction bases numbered 7, after V lost 7 bases and J lost 4 bases. CDR3 region: CSGAGTSGPDTQYF. DNA of the CDR3: TGCAGCGGTGCCGGGACTAGCGGCCCAGATACGCAGTATTTT.

The sample holds a few counts of this clone. In DNA, the CDR3 is TGTGCCAGCACTACACAGGGACTTAACTACAATGAGCAGTTCTTC. Translation gives CASTTQGLNYNEQFF. The gene calls are TRBV2 and TRBJ2-1; either TRBD1 or TRBD2 may supply D (6 bases each). CDR3 size: 15 residues. The V and J ends lost 7 bases and 3 bases respectively, with 16 bases between them. CDR1 and CDR2 from the germline V gene are SNHLY and FYNNEI.

V usage is TRBV30 and J usage is TRBJ1-4; D remains unclear. The V gene lost 4 bases and the J gene lost 8 bases, with 17 bases spanning the gap. The CDR3 extends over 14 amino acids. Germline-derived CDR1 and CDR2 are GTSNPN and SVGIG (reference sequence). CDR3 coding DNA: TGTGCCTGGAAGACCGACCTCGGGTTAGAAAAACTGTTTTTT. The encoded protein is CAWKTDLGLEKLFF.

This clone was seen more than once but under ten times. V usage is TRBV28 and J usage is TRBJ2-5; D is unclear. There are 15 residues in the CDR3. The V gene lost 8 bases and the J gene lost 7 bases, with 23 bases spanning the gap. The V gene's germline CDR1 is MDHEN and CDR2 SYDVKM. CDR3 DNA sequence: TGTGCCAGCTTTGGCGGACCAAGAAATTTGGGGACCCAGTACTTC. Amino acids: CASFGGPRNLGTQYF.

This clone was seen many times. This chain joins TRBV15 and TRBJ1-5; a weak D match, TRBD1 (6 bases). This CDR3 is 18 amino acids long. Germline values: CDR1 LNHNV, CDR2 YYDKDF (reference sequence). V was shortened by 0 bases and J by 1 base, with 16 bases between the two germline ends. The CDR3 protein is CATSRDGKQGSSNQPQHF. The DNA of the CDR3 is TGTGCCACCAGCAGAGATGGGAAACAGGGTTCGAGCAATCAGCCCCAGCATTTT.

This clone has just a few counts. The rearrangement uses TRBV5-6 and TRBJ2-1; D uncertain. The CDR3 sequence is 11 residues long. V lost 0 bases and J 12 bases, leaving 7 bases between the germline ends. CDR1 SGHDT and CDR2 YYEEEE come from the germline V gene. The CDR3: CASSLETLQFF. CDR3 bases: TGTGCCAGCAGCTTGGAGACCTTGCAGTTCTTC.

This clone has at least ten counts. The rearrangement joins TRBV29-1 to TRBJ2-6, with 7 bases that match TRBD1. Looked up from germline, CDR1 is SQVTM and CDR2 is ANQGSEA. The CDR3 contains 14 residues. Trimming took 6 bases from V and 2 from J; bases not matched to a gene: 4. CDR3 DNA: TGCAGCGTACAACAGGGGACTGGGGCCAACGTCCTGACTTTC. As protein: CSVQQGTGANVLTF.

This chain links TRBV29-1 with TRBJ2-7, with D perhaps being TRBD1 or TRBD2 (5 bases each). The CDR3 covers 13 residues. Germline V gives CDR1 SQVTM, CDR2 ANQGSEA. Trimming stripped 5 bases from V and 2 bases from J, with 13 bases between. The CDR3 sequence is CSVRGRMTYEQYF. The CDR3 nucleotides read TGCAGCGTTAGGGGACGTATGACCTACGAGCAGTACTTC.

This clone was recorded at least ten times. V is TRBV14 and J is TRBJ2-5; D could derive from TRBD1 or TRBD2 (5 bases each). The CDR3 length is 15 residues. Germline-derived CDR1 and CDR2 are SGHDN and FVKESK. Trimming removed 0 bases from V and 0 bases from J, with 8 bases in between. The CDR3 DNA is TGTGCCAGCAGCCAAGACTTGGGGGACCAAGAGACCCAGTACTTC. Amino acids: CASSQDLGDQETQYF.

The CDR3 is CASSRDRHSYEQYF. CDR3 coding DNA: TGTGCCAGCAGCCGGGACAGGCACTCCTACGAGCAGTACTTC. This chain joins TRBV11-2 and TRBJ2-7; TRBD1 matches 8 bases. V lost 5 bases and J lost 0; bases outside the gene matches: 3. Germline CDR1 and CDR2: SGHAT and FQNNGV. CDR3 length: 14 residues.

The V call is TRBV5-1, the J call TRBJ2-2; D not resolved. There are 16 residues in the CDR3. Trimming removed 2 bases at V and 0 bases at J, with 11 bases between. Germline-derived CDR1 and CDR2 are SGHRS and YFSETQ. As DNA, the CDR3 is TGCGCCAGCAGCTTACGAGCCCCCGCGAACACCGGGGAGCTGTTTTTT. It translates to CASSLRAPANTGELFF.

This clone has ten or more counts. The CDR3 sequence is CSVEPPANYGYTF. DNA for the CDR3: TGCAGCGTTGAGCCGCCTGCTAACTATGGCTACACCTTC. The chain combines TRBV29-1 with TRBJ1-2; D not resolved. Per germline, CDR1 SQVTM and CDR2 ANQGSEA. The CDR3 has 13 amino acids. Trimming cost V 3 bases and J 0 bases, with 8 bases left between them.

This clone was found many times. This rearrangement joins TRBV6-6 to TRBJ2-5, with TRBD2 matching over 13 bases. The V segment lost 6 bases and the J segment 3 bases; nucleotides outside the gene matches: 4. Per germline, CDR1 MNHNY and CDR2 SVGAGI (reference sequence). The CDR3 sequence is 15 residues long. The DNA of the CDR3 is TGTGCCAGCAGCCCGGGACTAGCGGGAAAAGAGACCCAGTACTTC. As protein: CASSPGLAGKETQYF.

The rearrangement uses TRBV30 and TRBJ1-1, with 7 bases lining up with TRBD1. Trimming at V came to 1 base and at J to 1 base, leaving 9 bases not matched to a gene. Germline V gene data show CDR1 as GTSNPN and CDR2 as SVGIG (reference sequence). The CDR3 is 16 amino acids. The CDR3: CAWSEPPGQPNTEAFF. In DNA form, the CDR3 reads TGTGCCTGGAGTGAACCCCCGGGACAGCCGAACACTGAAGCTTTCTTT.

This chain uses TRBV10-2 with TRBJ2-1; D possibly corresponds to TRBD1 (6 bases). V lost 8 bases to trimming and J lost 9 bases, with 14 bases between them. The germline V gene encodes CDR1 WSHSY and CDR2 SAAADI. The CDR3 has 12 amino acids. In DNA, the CDR3 is TGCGCCAGCCTGGGGGCTAATGGTGAGCAGTTCTTC. This sequence encodes CASLGANGEQFF.

The table lists this clone with a few counts. The chain joins TRBV11-2 to TRBJ2-6; D is undetermined. This CDR3 has 16 amino acids. Germline V lookup: CDR1 SGHAT, CDR2 FQNNGV. V lost 1 base, J lost 0 bases, and 7 bases lay in between. The CDR3: CASSLVGGSGANVLTF. The CDR3 DNA is TGTGCCAGCAGCTTAGTTGGCGGCTCTGGGGCCAACGTCCTGACTTTC.

This chain joins TRBV5-1 and TRBJ2-2; D possibly corresponds to TRBD2 (5 bases). The V end lost 5 bases, the J end lost 5 bases, and 13 bases lay between the germline ends. Germline V gives CDR1 SGHRS, CDR2 YFSETQ. The CDR3 length is 14 residues. The CDR3 loop reads CASRVGVWTGELFF. The CDR3 bases are TGCGCCAGCAGAGTCGGGGTTTGGACCGGGGAGCTGTTTTTT.

The CDR3 reads CASSPVLRTSTDTQYF. The CDR3 DNA sequence: TGTGCCAGCAGCCCTGTCCTTAGGACAAGCACAGATACGCAGTATTTT. The chain employs TRBV7-8 and TRBJ2-3; D might be TRBD1 (5 bases). Trimming removed 5 bases from V and 0 bases from J, with 15 bases in between. The CDR3 runs 16 residues. Per germline, CDR1 SGHVS and CDR2 FQNEAQ.

This clone was observed once. The CDR3 sequence: CASSWGRGGSGETQYF. The CDR3 DNA is TGTGCCAGCAGTTGGGGACGGGGAGGCTCGGGAGAGACCCAGTACTTC. The rearrangement uses TRBV27 and TRBJ2-5; D is perhaps TRBD2 (6 bases). V gave up 4 bases and J gave up 4 bases, with 19 bases separating them. The CDR3 length is 16 residues. CDR1 is MNHEY, CDR2 SMNVEV, per germline (reference sequence).

In its sample, this clone was seen a few times. The chain links TRBV5-1 to TRBJ1-1; 8 bases map to TRBD1. Germline values: CDR1 SGHRS, CDR2 YFSETQ. V shed 6 bases, J shed 2 bases, and the junction held 6 bases outside the gene matches. This CDR3 region has 14 residues. CDR3 protein: CASTIQGGNTEAFF. In nucleotides, the CDR3 is TGCGCCAGCACCATACAGGGGGGAAACACTGAAGCTTTCTTT.

As concerns this clone: The same CDR3 also results from other DNA sequences found in this sample. The chain recombines TRBV9 with TRBJ1-1, with D hard to call. Trimming took 0 bases from V and 2 from J, leaving 8 bases between them. This CDR3 comprises 14 residues. Germline V gives CDR1 SGDLS, CDR2 YYNGEE. DNA of the CDR3: TGTGCCAGCAGCGTAGGTCCAGGAAACACTGAAGCTTTCTTT. Its protein is CASSVGPGNTEAFF.

This clone was counted a few times. V usage is TRBV7-2 and J usage is TRBJ1-5; 9 bases agree with TRBD1. CDR3 length: 14 amino acids. Germline V gene lookup returns CDR1 SGHTA and CDR2 FQGNSA. The trim removed 4 bases at V and 4 bases at J, leaving 2 bases unmatched. CDR3: CASSSDRGNQPQHF. In DNA form, the CDR3 reads TGTGCCAGCAGCTCCGACAGGGGGAATCAGCCCCAGCATTTT.

As regards this clone: With a far larger clone one base away, a read error is the likely cause. The V gene is TRBV5-4, the J gene TRBJ2-1; D is perhaps TRBD2 (6 bases). Germline V CDR1 and CDR2: SGHNT, YYREEE (reference sequence). The V gene lost 4 bases and the J gene lost 8 bases, with 19 bases spanning the gap. This CDR3 region has 15 residues. The CDR3 DNA follows: TGTGCCAGCAGCCCGGGACCGGGGGTGATCTATGAGCAGTTCTTC. This gives the protein CASSPGPGVIYEQFF.

The chain recombines TRBV10-3 with TRBJ2-1; perhaps TRBD2 as D (6 bases). Germline V gene data show CDR1 as ENHRY and CDR2 as SYGVKD. The germline V and J ends were trimmed by 3 bases and 1 base, with 10 bases remaining between them. The CDR3 is 15 amino acids. Written as DNA, the CDR3 is TGTGCCATCAGTGATCCTGGGGGGTCCTACAATGAGCAGTTCTTC. As protein: CAISDPGGSYNEQFF.